The 27 T cell receptor beta chains listed next were all sequenced from one sample in a study of T cells in narcolepsy. Here immunoSEQ multiplex PCR was the method, and the copy in TCRdb shows in-frame clones only, minus some. The sample carries tens of thousands of clones, less than 90% recorded once. The sequencing sample was made of memory (CD45RA-) CD4+ T cells from blood. Receptors originate from a human donor in good health.

The chain links TRBV2 to TRBJ1-4, with a possible D match to TRBD1 (5 bases). The V gene's germline CDR1 is SNHLY and CDR2 FYNNEI. V was clipped by 6 bases and J by 0 bases, with 8 bases between them. The length of the CDR3 is 14 residues. The CDR3 nucleotides read TGTGCCAGCAGACAGACAGCAACTAATGAAAAACTGTTTTTT. Encoded protein: CASRQTATNEKLFF.

The V call is TRBV5-1, the J call TRBJ2-5; unclear D gene. Germline CDR1 SGHRS, CDR2 YFSETQ. The CDR3 has 14 residues. Trimming pared 0 bases from V and 1 base from J, leaving 7 bases between. The CDR3 DNA reads as TGCGCCAGCAGCTTGGCCTTTAGCCAAGAGACCCAGTACTTC. It codes for CASSLAFSQETQYF.

The V and J genes are TRBV5-1 and TRBJ1-3; D is uncertain. The CDR3 is 15 amino acids. V was pared by 0 bases and J by 9 bases, with 16 bases between. The V gene's germline CDR1 is SGHRS and CDR2 YFSETQ. The CDR3 nucleotides read TGCGCCAGCAGCTTGGGAGACGCCCTGGGAGGCACCATATATTTT. Encoded protein: CASSLGDALGGTIYF.

This chain connects TRBV2 to TRBJ2-5; no firm D call. Germline CDR1 and CDR2: SNHLY and FYNNEI. V lost 9 bases to trimming and J lost 1 base, with 6 bases between them. The CDR3 is 11 residues long. CDR3 nucleotides: TGTGCCAGATCCACCCAAGAGACCCAGTACTTC. This gives the protein CARSTQETQYF.

The chain employs TRBV4-2 and TRBJ1-1, with D unresolved. V was clipped by 4 bases and J by 1 base, with 13 bases between them. This CDR3 contains 15 residues. The V gene's germline CDR1 is LGHNA and CDR2 YNFKEQ. DNA for the CDR3: TGTGCCAGCAGCCCGAATATCCAAGCGAACACTGAAGCTTTCTTT. It is translated as CASSPNIQANTEAFF.

The chain links TRBV4-3 to TRBJ1-2, with 8 bases fitting TRBD1. Germline CDR1 reads LGHNA; CDR2 reads YSLEER. The CDR3 sequence is 13 residues long. With V trimmed by 4 bases and J by 6 bases, 4 bases remained unmatched. CDR3 DNA sequence: TGCGCCAGCAGCCGAAGGACAGGGAATGGCTACACCTTC. This codes for CASSRRTGNGYTF.

The chain employs TRBV12-5 and TRBJ2-5; 7 bases fit TRBD1. Trimming cost V 7 bases and J 2 bases; bases outside gene matches: 4. Germline CDR1 is LGHNT and CDR2 is FRNRAP. There are 13 residues in the CDR3. CDR3 in amino acids: CASARDRQETQYF. CDR3 sequence (DNA): TGTGCTAGTGCTCGGGACAGACAAGAGACCCAGTACTTC.

The chain employs TRBV7-2 and TRBJ2-3; 9 bases align to TRBD2. V lost 5 bases to trimming and J lost 2 bases; unmatched junction nucleotides: 8. Germline V gene sequence: CDR1 SGHTA, CDR2 FQGNSA. The CDR3 has 16 residues. CDR3 loop: CASSPRRGGYTDTQYF. The CDR3 nucleotides are TGTGCCAGCAGCCCCCGGCGGGGGGGGTACACAGATACGCAGTATTTT. Combining the CDR3 with reference TRBV7-2 and TRBJ2-3 gives the whole variable domain GAGVSQSPSNKVTEKGKDVELRCDPISGHTALYWYRQSLGQGLEFLIYFQGNSAPDKSGLPSDRFSAERTGGSVSTLTIQRTQQEDSAVYLCASSPRRGGYTDTQYFGPGTRLTVL.

The rearrangement joins TRBV15 to TRBJ2-4, with 7 bases that match TRBD1. The trim removed 5 bases at V and 5 bases at J, leaving 6 bases unmatched. Germline V lookup: CDR1 LNHNV, CDR2 YYDKDF (reference sequence). CDR3 size: 14 residues. CDR3 region: CATSRRDRENIQYF. CDR3 nucleotide sequence: TGTGCCACCAGCCGCCGGGACAGAGAAAACATTCAGTACTTC.

The chain recombines TRBV5-1 with TRBJ2-5; D is unclear. The CDR3 runs to 12 residues. The germline V gene has CDR1 SGHRS and CDR2 YFSETQ. V was pared by 4 bases and J by 0 bases, with 4 bases between. The chain's CDR3 is CASSPDQETQYF. The CDR3 bases are TGCGCCAGCAGCCCCGACCAAGAGACCCAGTACTTC.

The genes are TRBV4-2 and TRBJ2-4, with 7 nucleotides matching TRBD2. This CDR3 has 16 residues. Germline CDR1 reads LGHNA; CDR2 reads YNFKEQ. The ends lost 0 bases at V and 0 bases at J; junction bases unmatched: 2. CDR3 loop: CASSQEGTIAKNIQYF. The CDR3 nucleotides are TGTGCCAGCAGCCAAGAGGGGACTATAGCCAAAAACATTCAGTACTTC.

The V and J genes are TRBV6-1 and TRBJ1-2; D remains ambiguous. Germline V gene data show CDR1 as MNHNS and CDR2 as SASEGT. V lost 11 bases and J 4 bases, leaving 17 bases between the germline ends. CDR3 length: 13 residues. DNA of the CDR3: TGTGCCTCCCAAACGGACGCGGTCTATGGCTACACCTTC. This codes for CASQTDAVYGYTF.

The chain is built from TRBV7-2 and TRBJ2-5; 7 bases match TRBD2. Germline loops: CDR1 SGHTA, CDR2 FQGNSA. The CDR3 is 12 amino acids. V lost 3 bases and J lost 5; bases outside the gene matches: 0. Written as DNA, the CDR3 is TGTGCCAGCAGCTTTAGCGGGGAGACCCAGTACTTC. This sequence encodes CASSFSGETQYF.

V and J are TRBV6-1 and TRBJ2-7; 8 bases map to TRBD2. Unmatched junction bases numbered 5, after V lost 6 bases and J lost 4 bases. The CDR3 runs to 13 residues. Per germline, CDR1 MNHNS and CDR2 SASEGT. CDR3 residues: CASRSPSGYEQYF. The DNA for the CDR3 is TGTGCCAGCAGGTCCCCTAGCGGGTACGAGCAGTACTTC.

This chain connects TRBV10-1 to TRBJ2-7; D is unresolved. The CDR3 runs to 14 residues. CDR1 is WNHNN, CDR2 SYGVQD, per germline (reference sequence). Trimming stripped 8 bases from V and 4 bases from J, with 18 bases between. CDR3 residues: CASRKTGPPYEQYF. Here the CDR3 DNA reads TGCGCCAGCCGAAAAACCGGACCCCCTTACGAGCAGTACTTC.

The chain has TRBV4-3 and TRBJ1-2, with unresolved D. V was clipped by 1 base and J by 0 bases, with 6 bases between them. CDR3 length: 14 amino acids. CDR1 and CDR2 from the germline V gene are LGHNA and YSLEER. The CDR3 loop is CASSQGEANYGYTF. The CDR3 bases are TGCGCCAGCAGCCAAGGGGAAGCTAACTATGGCTACACCTTC.

The rearrangement joins TRBV30 to TRBJ2-1; 7 bases are a match to TRBD2. CDR1 is GTSNPN, CDR2 SVGIG, per germline (reference sequence). The length of the CDR3 is 15 residues. Unmatched junction bases numbered 2, after V lost 0 bases and J lost 0 bases. In DNA form, the CDR3 reads TGTGCCTGGAGTGTCGGCGGGAGCTCCTACAATGAGCAGTTCTTC. Translating gives CAWSVGGSSYNEQFF.

V gene TRBV30 combines with J gene TRBJ1-6; TRBD1 agrees at 11 bases. Germline V gene lookup returns CDR1 GTSNPN and CDR2 SVGIG (reference sequence). Trimming removed 5 bases from V and 7 bases from J; junction bases left unmatched: 1. This CDR3 has 13 residues. This CDR3 is CAWGTGGNSPLHF. The CDR3 bases are TGTGCCTGGGGGACAGGGGGGAATTCACCCCTCCACTTT.

The V gene is TRBV7-3, the J gene TRBJ1-6, with TRBD1 as a possible D gene (5 bases). The CDR3 extends over 15 amino acids. Germline CDR1 and CDR2: SGHTA and FQGTGA. Trimming removed 4 bases at V and 1 base at J, with 8 bases between. CDR3 in amino acids: CASSSTDSYNSPLHF. The DNA of the CDR3 is TGTGCCAGCAGCTCGACAGATTCCTATAATTCACCCCTCCACTTT.

This clone has a single count. V gene TRBV28 combines with J gene TRBJ1-1, with a possible D match to TRBD1 (5 bases). The CDR3 has 15 residues. The V gene lost 6 bases and the J gene lost 3 bases, with 17 bases spanning the gap. CDR1 and CDR2 (germline): MDHEN, SYDVKM. CDR3 region: CASRTTPGMDTEAFF. CDR3 in DNA: TGTGCCAGCAGAACAACTCCAGGGATGGACACTGAAGCTTTCTTT.

The V and J genes are TRBV29-1 and TRBJ2-2; unclear D gene. V gave up 6 bases and J gave up 6 bases, with 14 bases separating them. CDR1 is SQVTM, CDR2 ANQGSEA, per germline. CDR3 length equals 13 residues. CDR3: CSVQRARSGELFF. DNA of the CDR3: TGCAGCGTCCAAAGGGCCCGTTCCGGGGAGCTGTTTTTT.

The genes are TRBV7-9 and TRBJ1-4; 8 positions match TRBD1. V shed 5 bases and J 8 bases; nucleotides not matched to a gene: 10. The CDR3 spans 15 residues. The V gene's germline CDR1 is SEHNR and CDR2 FQNEAQ (reference sequence). CDR3 nucleotides: TGTGCCAGCAGCAAGAATCCGACAGGGGAGGAAAAACTGTTTTTT. This sequence encodes CASSKNPTGEEKLFF.

This chain connects TRBV19 to TRBJ2-7, with D tentatively TRBD1 or TRBD2 (5 bases each). Trimming shortened V by 5 bases and J by 4 bases, and 18 bases separated the two germline ends. CDR1 and CDR2 (germline): LNHDA, SQIVND (reference sequence). This CDR3 has 15 amino acids. CDR3 in amino acids: CASSRALSGLYEQYF. In DNA, the CDR3 is TGTGCCAGTAGTCGGGCACTATCGGGGCTTTACGAGCAGTACTTC. Together with reference TRBV19 and TRBJ2-7, the CDR3 gives the full variable domain: DGGITQSPKYLFRKEGQNVTLSCEQNLNHDAMYWYRQDPGQGLRLIYYSQIVNDFQKGDIAEGYSVSREKKESFPLTVTSAQKNPTAFYLCASSRALSGLYEQYFGPGTRLTVT.

This clone was seen a handful of times. The chain carries TRBV4-3 and TRBJ1-3; possibly TRBD1 for D (5 bases). This CDR3 region has 15 residues. The germline V gene encodes CDR1 LGHNA and CDR2 YSLEER. V shed 0 bases and J shed 2 bases, with 8 bases lying between them. This chain's CDR3 is CASSQDPGTGNTIYF. The CDR3 DNA sequence: TGCGCCAGCAGCCAAGATCCAGGGACTGGAAACACCATATATTTT.

V gene TRBV2 combines with J gene TRBJ1-5, with TRBD1 as a possible D gene (5 bases). V was trimmed by 7 bases and J by 7 bases, leaving 20 bases between them. Germline CDR1 reads SNHLY; CDR2 reads FYNNEI. The CDR3 consists of 15 residues. The CDR3 reads CASTGSQGGWQPQHF. CDR3 in DNA: TGTGCCAGCACGGGGTCGCAGGGAGGGTGGCAGCCCCAGCATTTT.

V usage is TRBV5-1 and J usage is TRBJ2-1, with 15 bases identical to TRBD2. The germline CDR1 and CDR2 sequences are SGHRS and YFSETQ. This CDR3 has 19 residues. V was clipped by 3 bases and J by 0 bases; unmatched bases: 7. The CDR3 bases are TGCGCCAGCAGCTCGGGACTAGCGGGAGGTACACTCTCCTACAATGAGCAGTTCTTC. Its translation: CASSSGLAGGTLSYNEQFF.

This chain joins TRBV9 and TRBJ2-3; 11 bases agree with TRBD2. CDR1 and CDR2 (germline): SGDLS, YYNGEE. There are 16 residues in the CDR3. Germline trimming cut 2 bases from V and 3 bases from J; bases unmatched to any gene: 5. CDR3 sequence reads: CASSVTSGGPTDTQYF. CDR3 nucleotide sequence: TGTGCCAGCAGCGTCACTAGCGGGGGCCCTACAGATACGCAGTATTTT.